This T cell receptor beta chain was found in a study of OX40 agonist ivuxolimab in advanced cancers. Study information: Ivuxolimab, an antibody that agonizes OX40 (CD134), was administered to the patients. A mean age of roughly 60 years, range about 20 to 79, was recorded, and about 83% were male. Partial responses were observed in three patients, of whom one had hepatocellular carcinoma and two had cutaneous melanoma.

V shed 6 bases and J shed 6 bases, with 15 bases lying between them. The CDR3 is 13 residues long. The germline CDR1 and CDR2 sequences are MNHEY and SVGAGI. This clone appeared a single time. Sequenced by immunoSEQ multiplex PCR; TCRdb stores in-frame clones only, minus some. The sample carries approximately 67,000 clones, approximately 90% recorded once. Autoimmune disease history or systemic immunosuppression disqualified patients. The clonotype comes from an adult with an advanced solid tumor such as melanoma, head and neck, liver or kidney cancer. This material consisted of CD4+ or CD8+ T cells sorted from blood, taken in a trial of the OX40 agonist ivuxolimab. The chain joins TRBV6-5 to TRBJ2-7; D is unclear. CDR3: CASSPTSVSEQYF. The CDR3, as DNA: TGTGCCAGCAGCCCCACCTCGGTCAGCGAGCAGTACTTC.